The 25 T cell receptor beta chains given below trace back to one sample, sequenced in a study of cytomegalovirus exposure and HLA in healthy donors. The PCR had 60 Vbeta and 13 Jbeta primers. Repertoires were generated with immunoSEQ multiplex PCR, while TCRdb's copy carries only in-frame clones and drops some. This table holds some 190,000 clones, 82% found once. Material: PBMCs. The receptors originated from a man between 35 and 55 years old in good health and CMV-seronegative.

V and J are TRBV7-8 and TRBJ2-1; the D gene is possibly TRBD1 (5 bases). The CDR3 has 14 amino acids. The V end was cut by 5 bases, the J end by 3 bases, with 11 bases between. CDR1 and CDR2 from the germline V gene are SGHVS and FQNEAQ. The CDR3 here is CASSPDRYYNEQFF. CDR3 in DNA: TGTGCCAGCAGCCCCGACAGATACTACAATGAGCAGTTCTTC.

This clone was recorded once. The chain couples TRBV5-1 to TRBJ2-2; TRBD1 aligns across 8 bases. CDR3 length: 17 amino acids. Germline V lookup: CDR1 SGHRS, CDR2 YFSETQ. Losses at the gene ends were 4 bases for V and 7 bases for J; bases not matched to a gene: 15. CDR3 coding DNA: TGCGCCAGCAGCCAACGGTTGACAGGGGCGGGCGGCGGGGAGCTGTTTTTT. This sequence encodes CASSQRLTGAGGGELFF.

This clone came up a few times. The rearrangement joins TRBV11-2 to TRBJ2-3, with TRBD2 matching 8 bases. Germline values: CDR1 SGHAT, CDR2 FQNNGV. The ends lost 8 bases at V and 6 bases at J; junction bases unmatched: 10. The CDR3 contains 14 residues. DNA of the CDR3: TGTGCCAGCGGGAAAGCGGGAGCTACCGATACGCAGTATTTT. Protein: CASGKAGATDTQYF.

The chain carries TRBV18 and TRBJ2-3, with 14 bases identical to TRBD2. V lost 1 base, J lost 3 bases, and 6 bases stayed unmatched. CDR3 length: 18 residues. CDR1 and CDR2 from the germline V gene are KGHSH and LQKENI. The CDR3 sequence is CASSPLGTSGSGTDTQYF. CDR3 DNA sequence: TGTGCCAGCTCACCACTCGGGACTAGCGGGAGTGGGACAGATACGCAGTATTTT.

The table lists this clone with a count of one. This CDR3 is CASSDLSIGGNTQYF. The CDR3 nucleotides read TGTGCCAGCAGTGACTTATCGATTGGGGGGAATACGCAGTATTTT. The V and J genes are TRBV6-1 and TRBJ2-3; perhaps TRBD2 as D (6 bases). From germline, CDR1 is MNHNS and CDR2 SASEGT. The CDR3 consists of 15 residues. V was clipped by 3 bases and J by 7 bases, with 17 bases between them.

To note about this clone: Other DNA sequences in the sample encode the same CDR3. The rearrangement links TRBV7-2 to TRBJ2-7, with TRBD1 matching 9 bases. CDR1 SGHTA and CDR2 FQGNSA come from the germline V gene. The J segment lost 1 base and the V segment lost 5 bases, leaving 3 bases of the junction unmatched. This CDR3 has 14 amino acids. This chain's CDR3 is CASSPQGASYEQYF. Here the CDR3 DNA reads TGTGCCAGCAGCCCACAGGGGGCGTCCTACGAGCAGTACTTC.

The rearrangement links TRBV5-8 to TRBJ1-3, with 9 bases identical to TRBD1. The germline V gene encodes CDR1 SGHTS and CDR2 YDEGEE. CDR3 length: 15 residues. J gave up 3 bases and V 2 bases, and 3 bases lay outside the gene matches. For the CDR3, the DNA is TGTGCCAGCAGCTTACAGGGGGCGCGTGGAAACACCATATATTTT. This gives the protein CASSLQGARGNTIYF.

The genes are TRBV18 and TRBJ1-4; 8 bases map to TRBD1. Germline V gene sequence: CDR1 KGHSH, CDR2 LQKENI. Trimming removed 9 bases from V and 7 bases from J; junction bases left unmatched: 10. This CDR3 comprises 14 residues. This CDR3 is CASQSGQGGEKLFF. The CDR3 bases are TGTGCCAGTCAGAGTGGACAGGGCGGTGAAAAACTGTTTTTT.

V usage is TRBV11-2 and J usage is TRBJ2-7, with TRBD1 matching over 7 bases. The germline V gene encodes CDR1 SGHAT and CDR2 FQNNGV. Trimming cost V 1 base and J 4 bases; bases outside gene matches: 10. CDR3 length: 16 amino acids. The CDR3 coding sequence is TGTGCCAGCAGCTTAGGTGCTGGGGGACAGCTGTACGAGCAGTACTTC. The encoded protein is CASSLGAGGQLYEQYF. The whole variable domain, filled in from reference TRBV11-2 and TRBJ2-7, reads EAGVAQSPRYKIIEKRQSVAFWCNPISGHATLYWYQQILGQGPKLLIQFQNNGVVDDSQLPKDRFSAERLKGVDSTLKIQPAKLEDSAVYLCASSLGAGGQLYEQYFGPGTRLTVT.

There are a few counts of this clone. The chain is built from TRBV7-2 and TRBJ1-5; 8 positions match TRBD1. The J segment lost 5 bases and the V segment lost 5 bases, leaving 2 bases of the junction unmatched. CDR1 SGHTA and CDR2 FQGNSA come from the germline V gene. The CDR3 covers 13 residues. Here the CDR3 reads CASSLQGDQPQHF. The CDR3 DNA reads as TGTGCCAGCAGCCTACAGGGGGATCAGCCCCAGCATTTT.

The J gene is TRBJ2-1, the V gene TRBV11-3, with D possibly being TRBD1 (5 bases). With 0 bases removed from V and 10 bases from J, the gap between germline ends came to 10 bases. This CDR3 has 13 amino acids. Per the germline V gene, CDR1 is SGHNT and CDR2 is YENEEA. The CDR3 region is CASSLDGQGEQFF. The DNA for the CDR3 is TGTGCCAGCAGCTTAGATGGGCAGGGCGAGCAGTTCTTC.

This chain connects TRBV29-1 to TRBJ2-1; tentatively, D is TRBD1 (6 bases). Germline V gene data show CDR1 as SQVTM and CDR2 as ANQGSEA. Between the trimmed V and J ends, which lost 6 bases and 5 bases, there was a span of 17 bases. The CDR3 is made up of 14 amino acids. CDR3 protein: CSVEDRKDHNEQFF. For the CDR3, the DNA is TGCAGCGTCGAGGACAGAAAAGACCACAATGAGCAGTTCTTC.

The V call is TRBV6-6, the J call TRBJ2-1; 12 bases fit TRBD2. With 4 bases clipped from V and 4 bases from J, the junction kept 2 bases outside the gene matches. Germline CDR1 MNHNY, CDR2 SVGAGI (reference sequence). The CDR3 runs to 15 residues. The CDR3, as DNA: TGTGCCAGCAGTTCCGGACTAGCGGGATACAATGAGCAGTTCTTC. Its translation is CASSSGLAGYNEQFF.

This chain uses TRBV4-3 with TRBJ2-1, with 11 nucleotides matching TRBD1. This CDR3 spans 18 amino acids. Germline CDR1 LGHNA, CDR2 YSLEER. With V trimmed by 0 bases and J by 2 bases, 6 bases remained unmatched. The CDR3 DNA is TGCGCCAGCAGCCAAGAAGGGGGACAGGGGGGCCCCTACAATGAGCAGTTCTTC. The encoded protein is CASSQEGGQGGPYNEQFF.

The CDR3 region is CASSHLQGKSYGYTF. The CDR3 coding sequence is TGCGCCAGCAGCCATCTTCAGGGGAAATCCTATGGCTACACCTTC. V and J are TRBV4-1 and TRBJ1-2; tentative D call: TRBD1 (6 bases). V lost 3 bases to trimming and J lost 4 bases, with 15 bases between them. Germline V gene lookup returns CDR1 MGHRA and CDR2 YSYEKL. The CDR3 runs to 15 residues.

The chain employs TRBV6-6 and TRBJ1-3; D gene uncertain. CDR1 and CDR2 from the germline V gene are MNHNY and SVGAGI (reference sequence). The V and J ends lost 2 bases and 4 bases respectively, with 12 bases between them. The CDR3 is made up of 15 amino acids. In DNA, the CDR3 is TGTGCCAGCAGTTACCGGGGTACGGGCGGAAACACCATATATTTT. This sequence encodes CASSYRGTGGNTIYF.

This chain uses TRBV30 with TRBJ1-6; 8 bases are a match to TRBD1. Germline V CDR1 and CDR2: GTSNPN, SVGIG (reference sequence). V shed 4 bases, J shed 6 bases, and the junction held 17 bases outside the gene matches. This CDR3 comprises 18 residues. The CDR3 here is CAWTGRAGGVRGNSPLHF. CDR3 DNA: TGTGCCTGGACGGGTCGGGCAGGGGGCGTCCGTGGTAATTCACCCCTCCACTTT.

Only one count was recorded for this clone. The genes are TRBV5-1 and TRBJ2-1, with D possibly TRBD2 on 6 matching bases. V was clipped by 0 bases and J by 4 bases, with 11 bases between them. Germline V gene lookup returns CDR1 SGHRS and CDR2 YFSETQ. The CDR3 is made up of 15 amino acids. The CDR3 sequence is CASSLGGALYNEQFF. The CDR3 DNA reads TGCGCCAGCAGCTTGGGCGGGGCGCTTTACAATGAGCAGTTCTTC.

The rearrangement links TRBV10-2 to TRBJ1-2; D is ambiguous. Germline V gene lookup returns CDR1 WSHSY and CDR2 SAAADI. Deletions cut 2 bases from V and 6 bases from J, with 10 bases between. CDR3 size: 13 residues. Here the CDR3 DNA reads TGCGCCAGCAGTGAGCCCGGGATTAATGGCTACACCTTC. It specifies CASSEPGINGYTF.

The chain recombines TRBV19 with TRBJ2-5, with TRBD2 identical over 8 bases. The ends lost 6 bases at V and 1 base at J; junction bases unmatched: 10. This CDR3 is built from 16 residues. Looked up from germline, CDR1 is LNHDA and CDR2 is SQIVND (reference sequence). The CDR3 bases are TGTGCCAGTAGGTCCCCGGCGGGGGGTAGCCAAGAGACCCAGTACTTC. Translation: CASRSPAGGSQETQYF. Full variable domain (missing parts from reference TRBV19 and TRBJ2-5): DGGITQSPKYLFRKEGQNVTLSCEQNLNHDAMYWYRQDPGQGLRLIYYSQIVNDFQKGDIAEGYSVSREKKESFPLTVTSAQKNPTAFYLCASRSPAGGSQETQYFGPGTRLLVL.

The V call is TRBV30, the J call TRBJ2-7; 9 bases align to TRBD1. In germline, CDR1 is GTSNPN, CDR2 SVGIG (reference sequence). Trimming cost V 0 bases and J 4 bases; bases outside gene matches: 4. The CDR3 has 14 amino acids. The CDR3 DNA follows: TGTGCCTGGAGTGTACCTGGACAGGGGTACGAGCAGTACTTC. It encodes CAWSVPGQGYEQYF.

This chain uses TRBV7-8 with TRBJ1-5; a weak D match, TRBD1 (6 bases). Germline V gene lookup returns CDR1 SGHVS and CDR2 FQNEAQ. This CDR3 spans 13 amino acids. V was shortened by 5 bases and J by 7 bases, with 12 bases between the two germline ends. In nucleotides, the CDR3 is TGTGCCAGCAGCCTGCAGGGGTACCAGCCCCAGCATTTT. Protein product: CASSLQGYQPQHF.

V is TRBV19 and J is TRBJ2-1; maybe TRBD2 (5 bases). Looked up from germline, CDR1 is LNHDA and CDR2 is SQIVND (reference sequence). V lost 2 bases to trimming and J lost 0 bases, with 11 bases between them. This CDR3 comprises 16 residues. The CDR3 spells CASSITSGGSYNEQFF. The CDR3 nucleotides read TGTGCCAGTAGTATAACGAGCGGAGGCTCCTACAATGAGCAGTTCTTC.

The chain uses TRBV19 and TRBJ2-3; the D is unclear. V was cut by 3 bases and J by 0 bases, with 13 bases left in between. CDR3 length: 16 residues. Per the germline V gene, CDR1 is LNHDA and CDR2 is SQIVND (reference sequence). The CDR3: CASSIVQYASTDTQYF. The CDR3 DNA is TGTGCCAGTAGTATCGTGCAGTACGCTAGCACAGATACGCAGTATTTT.

This chain connects TRBV2 to TRBJ2-1, with 11 bases lining up with TRBD2. After removal of 6 bases from V and 7 bases from J, the junction contained 8 bases not matched to a gene. Germline-derived CDR1 and CDR2 are SNHLY and FYNNEI. The CDR3 consists of 15 residues. The chain's CDR3 is CASSSGLAEINEQFF. The CDR3, as DNA: TGTGCCAGCAGCTCGGGACTAGCGGAGATTAATGAGCAGTTCTTC.